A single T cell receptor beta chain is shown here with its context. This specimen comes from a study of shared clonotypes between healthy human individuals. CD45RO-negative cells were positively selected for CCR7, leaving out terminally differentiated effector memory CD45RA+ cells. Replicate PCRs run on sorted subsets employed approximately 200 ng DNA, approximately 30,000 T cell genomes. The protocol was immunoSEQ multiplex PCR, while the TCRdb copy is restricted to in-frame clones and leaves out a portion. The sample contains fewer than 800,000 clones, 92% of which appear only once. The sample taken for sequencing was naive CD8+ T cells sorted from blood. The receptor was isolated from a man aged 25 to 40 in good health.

CDR3 protein: CASSSTGPANYGYTF. The CDR3 DNA reads as TGTGCCAGCAGCTCAACCGGACCAGCTAACTATGGCTACACCTTC. The chain couples TRBV7-3 to TRBJ1-2; D is unclear. V lost 4 bases to trimming and J lost 0 bases, with 12 bases between them. There are 15 residues in the CDR3. Germline assignment: CDR1 SGHTA and CDR2 FQGTGA.